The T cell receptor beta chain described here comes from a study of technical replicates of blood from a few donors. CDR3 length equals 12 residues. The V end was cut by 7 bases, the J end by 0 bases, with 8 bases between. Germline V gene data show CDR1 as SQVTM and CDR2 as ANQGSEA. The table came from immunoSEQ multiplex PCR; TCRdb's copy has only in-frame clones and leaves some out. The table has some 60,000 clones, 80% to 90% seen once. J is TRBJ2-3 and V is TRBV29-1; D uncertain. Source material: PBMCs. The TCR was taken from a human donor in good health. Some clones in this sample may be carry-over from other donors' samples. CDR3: CSASSSTDTQYF. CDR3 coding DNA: TGCAGCGCTTCTTCTAGCACAGATACGCAGTATTTT.